This T cell receptor (beta chain) is from a study of response to subunit inactivated influenza vaccine. TCRdb analysed the RT-PCR reads with MiXCR anew, one entry per CDR3 protein. Found here are 500,000 to 550,000 distinct CDR3 sequences, roughly 25% of them singletons; the top ten hold 2.5% to 3.5%. Germline CDR1 SGHAT, CDR2 FQNNGV. The CDR3 sequence is 16 residues long. With 2 bases clipped from V and 1 base from J, the junction kept 4 bases outside the gene matches. This sample also appeared in a second study, on T cells expressing NK-cell markers. Per that study: Researchers built TCR beta cDNA using 5'RACE template switching with UMIs.

The chain carries TRBV11-2 and TRBJ2-3; 9 bases are shared with TRBD1. The sample here was CD4+ T cells sorted from PBMCs, taken 12 days after vaccination. The clonotype comes from a man between 50 and 59 years old who received an inactivated influenza vaccine. The CDR3: CASSLNRGLGTDTQYF. In DNA, the CDR3 is TGTGCCAGCAGCTTAAACAGGGGGCTTGGCACAGATACGCAGTATTTT. Full variable domain (outside the CDR3, taken from reference TRBV11-2 and TRBJ2-3): EAGVAQSPRYKIIEKRQSVAFWCNPISGHATLYWYQQILGQGPKLLIQFQNNGVVDDSQLPKDRFSAERLKGVDSTLKIQPAKLEDSAVYLCASSLNRGLGTDTQYFGPGTRLTVL.